A single sample gave rise to the 8 T cell receptor beta chains below, sequenced in a study of shared clonotypes between healthy human individuals. Selected positively for CCR7 and CD45RO-negative, naive CD8 cells excluded terminally differentiated effector memory CD45RA+ cells. The table came from immunoSEQ multiplex PCR; TCRdb's copy has only in-frame clones and leaves some out. This sample has fewer than 850,000 clones; roughly 96% occur once, and the top ten carry under 0.3%. What was sequenced was naive CD8+ T cells sorted from blood. Receptors were obtained from a man aged 25 to 40 in good health.

The chain has TRBV27 and TRBJ2-1; 7 positions agree with TRBD1. Germline values: CDR1 MNHEY, CDR2 SMNVEV (reference sequence). J was trimmed by 1 base and V by 0 bases; bases with no gene match: 3. The CDR3 contains 16 residues. The CDR3 sequence is CASSLSQGESYNEQFF. The CDR3 nucleotides read TGTGCCAGCAGTTTATCGCAGGGGGAATCCTACAATGAGCAGTTCTTC.

The chain uses TRBV14 and TRBJ2-7; 8 nucleotides align to TRBD1. Germline CDR1 and CDR2: SGHDN and FVKESK. V gave up 10 bases and J gave up 0 bases; unmatched junction bases: 2. The CDR3 length is 12 residues. The CDR3 is CATGTGSYEQYF. The CDR3 DNA sequence: TGTGCCACCGGGACAGGCTCCTACGAGCAGTACTTC.

The chain combines TRBV29-1 with TRBJ2-1, with D possibly being TRBD2 (7 bases). This CDR3 is 13 amino acids long. V lost 3 bases to trimming and J lost 8 bases, with 14 bases between them. Germline CDR1 SQVTM, CDR2 ANQGSEA. CDR3: CSVDGGGGDEQFF. CDR3 nucleotides: TGCAGCGTTGATGGGGGAGGGGGTGATGAGCAGTTCTTC.

This clone was found once. The V call is TRBV29-1, the J call TRBJ1-2; possibly TRBD1 for D (5 bases). This CDR3 contains 14 residues. The V end was cut by 4 bases, the J end by 2 bases, with 14 bases between. CDR1 is SQVTM and CDR2 is ANQGSEA in the germline V gene. CDR3 coding DNA: TGCAGCGTTGTGGGTGTCGAGGGGAACTATGGCTACACCTTC. It yields the protein CSVVGVEGNYGYTF.

This clone was seen only once. One junction end disagrees with the germline gene, perhaps due to a read error. This chain links TRBV19 with TRBJ2-2; 8 bases agree with TRBD2. The germline V gene encodes CDR1 LNHDA and CDR2 SQIVND (reference sequence). This CDR3 region has 15 residues. DNA for the CDR3: TGTGCCAGTAGTATGGTAGCGGGACACACCCGGGAGCTGTTTTTT. Translated, it gives CASSMVAGHTRELFF.

This clone was seen a single time. J is TRBJ2-7 and V is TRBV7-9, with 13 bases lining up with TRBD2. From germline, CDR1 is SEHNR and CDR2 FQNEAQ (reference sequence). The CDR3 covers 18 residues. V gave up 5 bases and J gave up 6 bases; unmatched junction bases: 16. The CDR3 here is CASSPGLAGSHRYSEQYF. The CDR3 nucleotides are TGTGCCAGCAGCCCGGGACTAGCGGGGAGCCATAGATATTCCGAGCAGTACTTC.

The chain uses TRBV10-3 and TRBJ2-3; a possible D gene is TRBD2 (5 bases). The germline V and J ends were trimmed by 3 bases and 1 base, with 17 bases remaining between them. Germline loops: CDR1 ENHRY, CDR2 SYGVKD. The CDR3 loop spans 17 amino acids. CDR3 residues: CAISDSAFQRGTDTQYF. Here the CDR3 DNA reads TGTGCCATCAGTGATTCGGCCTTTCAGAGGGGCACAGATACGCAGTATTTT.

The rearrangement uses TRBV7-8 and TRBJ1-2; 8 bases match TRBD1. Trimming cost V 1 base and J 6 bases; bases outside gene matches: 4. Germline CDR1 is SGHVS and CDR2 is FQNEAQ. This CDR3 comprises 14 residues. This chain's CDR3 is CASSLGRGHDGYTF. DNA of the CDR3: TGTGCCAGCAGCTTAGGCAGGGGGCACGATGGCTACACCTTC.